A selection of T cell receptor beta chains follows, all from one sample in a study of early T cells in non-severe SARS-CoV-2 infection. Each CDR3 protein is one row after TCRdb ran MiXCR on the 5' RACE reads. The table records 97,000 or so distinct CDR3 sequences, around 10% of them present only once. Sequencing was performed on whole blood, taken at baseline. The receptors were sampled from an adult who was a healthcare worker with PCR-confirmed SARS-CoV-2 infection or an uninfected control (not recorded which). Both conserved end residues are part of each CDR3. The order of the fields is J gene, clone size, V gene, D gene, CDR3 protein, CDR3 DNA. D genes are given only for firm matches. Clone size is shown for a subset of rows, as once, few, many or a class of expanded clone.

TRBJ1-2	many	TRBV19	TRBD1	CASTATGGYGYTF	TGTGCCAGTACCGCGACAGGGGGTTATGGCTACACCTTC
TRBJ1-1	few	TRBV19	NA	CASSGLRGTEAFF	TGTGCCAGTTCGGGACTCAGAGGCACTGAAGCTTTCTTT
TRBJ2-3	many	TRBV11-2	NA	CASSLDGDADTQYF	TGTGCCAGCAGCTTAGATGGGGATGCAGATACGCAGTATTTT
TRBJ2-7	NA	TRBV6-1	NA	CASSDKTRDTLYEQYF	TGTGCCAGCAGTGATAAAACCCGGGACACCCTCTACGAGCAGTACTTC
TRBJ1-2	NA	TRBV3-1	NA	CASSQVNNYGYTF	TGTGCCAGCAGCCAAGTTAATAACTATGGCTACACCTTC
TRBJ1-1	NA	TRBV6-1	NA	CASSLQLNTEAFF	TGTGCCAGCAGCCTTCAACTAAACACTGAAGCTTTCTTT
TRBJ2-7	many	TRBV25-1	TRBD1	CASSGQGALNEQYF	TGTGCCAGCAGTGGACAGGGGGCTCTGAACGAGCAGTACTTC
TRBJ2-3	NA	TRBV2	TRBD2	CASRRGGGADTQYF	TGTGCCAGCCGACGGGGGGGCGGGGCAGATACGCAGTATTTT
TRBJ1-2	few	TRBV20-1	NA	CSAGSGSSYTF	TGCAGTGCTGGGTCAGGGAGTTCCTACACCTTC
TRBJ2-7	few	TRBV9	NA	CASSVGGRLVHEQYF	TGTGCCAGCAGCGTAGGGGGCCGCTTAGTACACGAGCAGTACTTC
TRBJ2-7	NA	TRBV6-1	NA	CASRGNRLPYEQYF	TGTGCCAGCAGGGGAAACAGGCTTCCCTACGAGCAGTACTTC
TRBJ2-1	many	TRBV6-2/TRBV6-3	NA	CASSYAPNNEQFF	TGTGCCAGCAGTTATGCTCCAAACAATGAGCAGTTCTTC
TRBJ2-1	NA	TRBV7-9	TRBD2	CASSLPSGTSGNEQFF	TGTGCCAGCAGTCTACCATCCGGGACTAGCGGCAATGAGCAGTTCTTC
TRBJ2-1	NA	TRBV6-2/TRBV6-3	TRBD2	CATGTSAYNEQFF	TGTGCCACCGGGACTAGCGCTTACAATGAGCAGTTCTTC
TRBJ2-7	many	TRBV6-6	NA	CASSSGREQYF	TGTGCCAGCTCCTCGGGGAGGGAGCAGTACTTC
TRBJ2-3	many	TRBV6-2/TRBV6-3	TRBD2	CASSFGLAERTDTQYF	TGTGCCAGCAGCTTCGGACTAGCGGAGAGAACAGATACGCAGTATTTT
TRBJ2-3	few	TRBV7-2	TRBD2	CASSLEREGTDTQYF	TGTGCCAGCAGCTTAGAGCGGGAGGGCACAGATACGCAGTATTTT
TRBJ2-3	many	TRBV6-2/TRBV6-3	TRBD2	CASSGLAGPTDTQYF	TGTGCCAGCAGCGGACTAGCGGGGCCCACAGATACGCAGTATTTT